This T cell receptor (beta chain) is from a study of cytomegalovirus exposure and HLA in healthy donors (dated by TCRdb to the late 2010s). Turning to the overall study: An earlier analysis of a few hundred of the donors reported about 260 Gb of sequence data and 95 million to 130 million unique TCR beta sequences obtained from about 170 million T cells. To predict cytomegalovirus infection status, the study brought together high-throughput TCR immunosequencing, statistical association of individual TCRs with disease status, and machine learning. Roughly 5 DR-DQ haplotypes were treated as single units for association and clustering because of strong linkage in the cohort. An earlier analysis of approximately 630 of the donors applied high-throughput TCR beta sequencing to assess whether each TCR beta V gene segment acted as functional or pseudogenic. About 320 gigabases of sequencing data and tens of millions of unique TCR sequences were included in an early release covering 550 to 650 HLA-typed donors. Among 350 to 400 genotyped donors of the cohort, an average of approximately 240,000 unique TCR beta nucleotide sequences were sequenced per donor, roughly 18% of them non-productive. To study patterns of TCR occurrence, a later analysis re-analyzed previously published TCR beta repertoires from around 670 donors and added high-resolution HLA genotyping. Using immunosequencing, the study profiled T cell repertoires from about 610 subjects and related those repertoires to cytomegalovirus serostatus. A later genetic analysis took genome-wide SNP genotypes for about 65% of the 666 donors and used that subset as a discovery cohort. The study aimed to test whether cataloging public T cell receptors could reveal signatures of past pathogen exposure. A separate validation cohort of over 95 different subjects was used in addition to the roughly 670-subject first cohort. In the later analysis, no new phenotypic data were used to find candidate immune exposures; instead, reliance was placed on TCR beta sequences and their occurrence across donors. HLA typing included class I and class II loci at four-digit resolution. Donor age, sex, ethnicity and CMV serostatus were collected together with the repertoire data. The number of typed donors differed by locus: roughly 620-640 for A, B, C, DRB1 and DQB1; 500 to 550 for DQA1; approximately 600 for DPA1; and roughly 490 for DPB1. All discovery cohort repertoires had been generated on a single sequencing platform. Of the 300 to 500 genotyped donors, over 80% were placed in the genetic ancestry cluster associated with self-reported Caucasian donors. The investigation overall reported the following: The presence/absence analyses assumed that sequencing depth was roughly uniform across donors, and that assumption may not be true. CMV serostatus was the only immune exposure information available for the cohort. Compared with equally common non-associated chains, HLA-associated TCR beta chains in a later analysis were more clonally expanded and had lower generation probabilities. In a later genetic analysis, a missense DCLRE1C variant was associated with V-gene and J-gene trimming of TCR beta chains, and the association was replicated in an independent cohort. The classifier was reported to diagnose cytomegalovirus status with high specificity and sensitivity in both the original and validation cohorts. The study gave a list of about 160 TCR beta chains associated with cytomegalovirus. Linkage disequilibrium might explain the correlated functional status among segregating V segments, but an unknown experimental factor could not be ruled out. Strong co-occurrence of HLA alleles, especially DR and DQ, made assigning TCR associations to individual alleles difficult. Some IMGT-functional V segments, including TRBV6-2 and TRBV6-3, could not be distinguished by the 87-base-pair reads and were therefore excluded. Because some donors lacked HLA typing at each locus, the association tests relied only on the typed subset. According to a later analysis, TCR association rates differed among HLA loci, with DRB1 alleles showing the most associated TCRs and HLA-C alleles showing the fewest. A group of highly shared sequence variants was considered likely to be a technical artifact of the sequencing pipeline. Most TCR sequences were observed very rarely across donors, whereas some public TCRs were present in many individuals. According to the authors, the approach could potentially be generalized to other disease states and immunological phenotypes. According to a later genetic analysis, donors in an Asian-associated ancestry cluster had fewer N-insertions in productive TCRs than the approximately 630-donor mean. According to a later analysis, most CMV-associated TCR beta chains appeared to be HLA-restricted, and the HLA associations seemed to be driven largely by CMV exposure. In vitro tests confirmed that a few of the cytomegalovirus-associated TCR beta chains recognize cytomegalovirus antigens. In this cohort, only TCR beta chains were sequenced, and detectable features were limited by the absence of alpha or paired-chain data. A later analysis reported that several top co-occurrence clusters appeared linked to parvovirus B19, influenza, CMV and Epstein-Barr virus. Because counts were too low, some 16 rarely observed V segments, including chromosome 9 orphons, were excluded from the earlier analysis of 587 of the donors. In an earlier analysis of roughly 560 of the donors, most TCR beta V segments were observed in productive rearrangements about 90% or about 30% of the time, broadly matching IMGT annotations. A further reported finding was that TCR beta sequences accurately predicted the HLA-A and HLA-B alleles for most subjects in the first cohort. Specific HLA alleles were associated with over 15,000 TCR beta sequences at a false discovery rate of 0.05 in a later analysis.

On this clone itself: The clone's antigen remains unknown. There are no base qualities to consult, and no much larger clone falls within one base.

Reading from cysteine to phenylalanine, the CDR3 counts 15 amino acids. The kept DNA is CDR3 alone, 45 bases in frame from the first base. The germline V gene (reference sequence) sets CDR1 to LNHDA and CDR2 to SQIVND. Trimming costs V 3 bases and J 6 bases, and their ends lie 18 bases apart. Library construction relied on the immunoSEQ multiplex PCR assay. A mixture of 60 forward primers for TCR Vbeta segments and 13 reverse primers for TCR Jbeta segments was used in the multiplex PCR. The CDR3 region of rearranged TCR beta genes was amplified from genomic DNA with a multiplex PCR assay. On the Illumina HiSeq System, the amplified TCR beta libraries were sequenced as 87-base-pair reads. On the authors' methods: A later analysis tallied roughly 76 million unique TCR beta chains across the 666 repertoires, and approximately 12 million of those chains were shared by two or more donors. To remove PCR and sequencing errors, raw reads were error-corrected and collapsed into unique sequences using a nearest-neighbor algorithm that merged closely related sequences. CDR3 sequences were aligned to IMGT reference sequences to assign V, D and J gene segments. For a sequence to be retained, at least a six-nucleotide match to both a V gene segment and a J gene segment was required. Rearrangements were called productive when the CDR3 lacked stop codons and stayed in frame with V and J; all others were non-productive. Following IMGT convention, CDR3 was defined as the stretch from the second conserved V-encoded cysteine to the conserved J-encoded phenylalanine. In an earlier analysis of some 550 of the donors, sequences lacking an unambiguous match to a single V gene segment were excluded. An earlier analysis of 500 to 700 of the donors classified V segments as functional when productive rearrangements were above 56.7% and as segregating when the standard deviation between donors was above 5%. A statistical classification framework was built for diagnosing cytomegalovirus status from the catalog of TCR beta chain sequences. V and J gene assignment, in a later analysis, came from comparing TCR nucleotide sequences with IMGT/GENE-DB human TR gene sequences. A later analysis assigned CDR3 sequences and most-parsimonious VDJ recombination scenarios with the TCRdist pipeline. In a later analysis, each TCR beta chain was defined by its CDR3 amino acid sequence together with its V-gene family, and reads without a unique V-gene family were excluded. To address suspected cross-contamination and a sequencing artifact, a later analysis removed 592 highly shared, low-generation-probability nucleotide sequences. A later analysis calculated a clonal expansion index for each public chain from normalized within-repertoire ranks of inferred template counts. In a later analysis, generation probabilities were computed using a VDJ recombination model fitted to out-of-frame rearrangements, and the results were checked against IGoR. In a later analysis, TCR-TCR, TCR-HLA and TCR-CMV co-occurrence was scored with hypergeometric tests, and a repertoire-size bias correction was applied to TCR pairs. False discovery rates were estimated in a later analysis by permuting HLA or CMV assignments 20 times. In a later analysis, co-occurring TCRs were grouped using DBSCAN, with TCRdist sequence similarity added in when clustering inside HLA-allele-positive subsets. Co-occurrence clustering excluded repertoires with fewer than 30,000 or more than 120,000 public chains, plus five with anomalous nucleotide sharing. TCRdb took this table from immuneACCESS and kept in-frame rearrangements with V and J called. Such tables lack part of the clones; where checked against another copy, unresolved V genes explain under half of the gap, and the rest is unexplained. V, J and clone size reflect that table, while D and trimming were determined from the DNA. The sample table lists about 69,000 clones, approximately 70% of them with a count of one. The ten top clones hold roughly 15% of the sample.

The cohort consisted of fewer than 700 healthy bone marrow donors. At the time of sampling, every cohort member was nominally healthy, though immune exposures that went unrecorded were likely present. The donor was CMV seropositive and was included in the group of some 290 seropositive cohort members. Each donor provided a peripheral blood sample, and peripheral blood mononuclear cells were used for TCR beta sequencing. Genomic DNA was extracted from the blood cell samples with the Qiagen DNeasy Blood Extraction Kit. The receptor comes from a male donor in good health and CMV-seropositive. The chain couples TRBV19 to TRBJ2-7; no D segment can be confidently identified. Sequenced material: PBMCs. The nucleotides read TGTGCCAGTAGTATTGACAATTCCAAAATCGGCGAGCAGTACTTC. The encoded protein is CASSIDNSKIGEQYF.